The rows below give T cell receptor beta chains drawn from one sample of a study of regulatory T cells in long-lasting Graves disease. One entry per CDR3 protein, called by TCRdb with MiXCR from the multiplex PCR reads. The table has 400,000 to 500,000 distinct CDR3 sequences, around 23% seen once. Here the sequenced sample was peripheral blood mononuclear cells (PBMCs), taken when the disease was refractory, from a patient treated with antithyroid drugs. These receptors were obtained from a female donor with Graves disease. Both conserved end residues are part of each CDR3. D genes are given only for firm matches. A clone size is listed for some rows: how often the clone was seen (once, few, many), or a class if it is expanded.

>TRBJ1-3|.|few|TRBV6-1
TGTGCCAGCATGAACGGTAGAAACACCATATATTTT
CASMNGRNTIYF
>TRBJ2-3|TRBD1|few|TRBV28
TGTGCCAGCAGTTTCCCGACAGGGGCTGTGTCCACAGATACGCAGTATTTT
CASSFPTGAVSTDTQYF
>TRBJ2-7|.|many|TRBV6-2/TRBV6-3
TGTGCCAGCACTCACAGTGCGGGGTACGAGCAGTACTTC
CASTHSAGYEQYF
>TRBJ2-2|.|many|TRBV10-1
TGTGCCAGCAGTGAAGTACGGTCCGGGGAGCTGTTTTTT
CASSEVRSGELFF
>TRBJ2-5|.|many|TRBV25-1
TGTGCCAGCAGTGAGAGCGAGACCCAGTACTTC
CASSESETQYF
>TRBJ1-5|.|.|TRBV19
TGTGCCAGTAGTCCGACGTTAGATCAGCCCCAGCATTTT
CASSPTLDQPQHF
>TRBJ1-6|.|few|TRBV20-1
TGCAGTGCTAGCAAGGGGTTGGATTCACCCCTCCACTTT
CSASKGLDSPLHF
>TRBJ2-2|.|many|TRBV6-1
TGTGCCAGCAGCATCGGGACATCGAACGTCGCCGGGGAGCTGTTTTTT
CASSIGTSNVAGELFF
>TRBJ2-3|.|.|TRBV9
TGTGCCAGCAGCGGACGGGCTAGCGCATACACAGATACGCAGTATTTT
CASSGRASAYTDTQYF
>TRBJ2-3|TRBD2|few|TRBV28
TGTGCCAGCAGTTTTACGGGGGGTCGACGAACAGATACGCAGTATTTT
CASSFTGGRRTDTQYF
>TRBJ2-5|.|many|TRBV30
TGTGCCTGGAGTGCCAGTAGGACCCAGTACTTC
CAWSASRTQYF
>TRBJ2-1|TRBD2|.|TRBV5-6
TGTGCCAGCAGCCCAGTAGCGGGGATCAATGAGCAGTTCTTC
CASSPVAGINEQFF
>TRBJ2-5|.|many|TRBV18
TGTGCCAGCTCACCAATACAGGGCCAAGAGACCCAGTACTTC
CASSPIQGQETQYF
>TRBJ2-2|.|.|TRBV5-1
TGCGCCAGCAGCCCCACCAAACAGGCGAACACCGGGGAGCTGTTTTTT
CASSPTKQANTGELFF
>TRBJ2-7|.|many|TRBV28
TGTGCCAGCAGTTCACCGACCCCTTCCTACGAGCAGTACTTC
CASSSPTPSYEQYF
>TRBJ2-2|TRBD2|.|TRBV20-1
TGCAGTGCTACTAGCGGGAGGGTTACCGGGGAGCTGTTTTTT
CSATSGRVTGELFF
>TRBJ2-7|.|.|TRBV9
TGTGCCAGCAGCGTAGAGGCTGAAGGCTACGAGCAGTACTTC
CASSVEAEGYEQYF
>TRBJ1-4|.|many|TRBV10-2
TGCGCCAGCAGTGAGGGGCAGGGGCAAGAAAAACTGTTTTTT
CASSEGQGQEKLFF
>TRBJ1-5|.|many|TRBV3-1
TGTGCCAGCAGCCAAGAGGGGGGTCAGCCCCAGCATTTT
CASSQEGGQPQHF
>TRBJ2-5|TRBD2|few|TRBV9
TGTGCCAGCAGCCCTCGGGAGGGGGTGCGGGAGACCCAGTACTTC
CASSPREGVRETQYF
>TRBJ2-7|.|few|TRBV10-3
TGTGCCATCAGTGAGGGCTTGGCCGGCGAGCAGTACTTC
CAISEGLAGEQYF
>TRBJ1-6|.|many|TRBV28
TGTGCCAGCAGTTTGAAGAGAGGGTCCTATAATTCACCCCTCCACTTT
CASSLKRGSYNSPLHF
>TRBJ2-1|TRBD2|few|TRBV29-1
TGCAGCGTCGACAGACTAGCGGGAGGGTCTTACAATGAGCAGTTCTTC
CSVDRLAGGSYNEQFF
>TRBJ2-2|.|few|TRBV9
TGTGCCAGCAGCGTAGCCTCTAGCTACACCGGGGAGCTGTTTTTT
CASSVASSYTGELFF
>TRBJ2-7|.|few|TRBV6-5
TGTGCCAGCAGTTCGGACAACTCCTACGAGCAGTACTTC
CASSSDNSYEQYF
>TRBJ1-2|.|many|TRBV6-1
TGTGCCAGCAGGAAGGGATCCTATGGCTACACCTTC
CASRKGSYGYTF
>TRBJ2-7|.|many|TRBV28
TGTGCCAGCAGGGACCTAGAGTCCTACGAGCAGTACTTC
CASRDLESYEQYF
>TRBJ2-5|TRBD1|many|TRBV6-1
TGTGCCTCTCCTCCCGATCCAGGGTCAAGCAGGACAGGGACTTTCCAAGAGACCCAGTACTTC
CASPPDPGSSRTGTFQETQYF
>TRBJ2-5|TRBD2|.|TRBV7-3
TGTGCCAGCAGCCCACCAGCTGACACTAGCGGGAGAGAGACCCAGTACTTC
CASSPPADTSGRETQYF
>TRBJ2-1|.|many|TRBV28
TGTGCCAGCAGTAGCTCCACTAGGTACAATGAGCAGTTCTTC
CASSSSTRYNEQFF
>TRBJ1-4|TRBD1|many|TRBV5-1
TGCGCCAGCAGCTTGGACCGACAGGGCGCTACGGAAAAACTGTTTTTT
CASSLDRQGATEKLFF
>TRBJ2-7|TRBD2|few|TRBV3-1
TGTGCCAGCAGCCAACGATTGTCTAGCGGGGCGGCGACCTACGAGCAGTACTTC
CASSQRLSSGAATYEQYF
>TRBJ2-2|TRBD2|many|TRBV2
TGTGCCAGCAGGGGGGGCCTAGCGGGGATTGCCGGGGAGCTGTTTTTT
CASRGGLAGIAGELFF
>TRBJ2-5|TRBD2|many|TRBV7-2
TGTGCCAGCAGCCACTCTAGCGGGGAATGGGAAGAGACCCAGTACTTC
CASSHSSGEWEETQYF
>TRBJ1-4|.|many|TRBV12-3/TRBV12-4
TGTGCCAGCACTTTCTCCTCGGGCAGAACTAATGAAAAACTGTTTTTT
CASTFSSGRTNEKLFF
>TRBJ1-1|.|.|TRBV30
TGTGCCTGGAGTGGGAGAGGAGGATCTGTGGAGGCTTTCTTT
CAWSGRGGSVEAFF
>TRBJ1-1|.|many|TRBV11-2
TGTGCCAGCAGCTTAGATTTGTTCAGGAACACTGAAGCTTTCTTT
CASSLDLFRNTEAFF
>TRBJ1-3|.|.|TRBV19
TGTGCCAGTAGTAACGGTTTTGGTCAGACCCCTGGAAACACCATATATTTT
CASSNGFGQTPGNTIYF
>TRBJ2-7|.|many|TRBV28
TGTGCCAGCAGTCAAGGGCGGCACCCCTACGAGCAGTACTTC
CASSQGRHPYEQYF
>TRBJ1-3|.|.|TRBV18
TGTGCCAGCTCACCAATCGGACCGGCCGGAGGAAACACCATATATTTT
CASSPIGPAGGNTIYF
>TRBJ2-1|TRBD2|.|TRBV5-1
TGCGCCAGCAGCCTGGAACTAGCGGGATGGCTCAATGAGCAGTTCTTC
CASSLELAGWLNEQFF
>TRBJ1-6|.|many|TRBV12-3/TRBV12-4
TGTGCCAGCAGTTCTCAGGCGCAGGGTTCACCCCTCCACTTT
CASSSQAQGSPLHF
>TRBJ2-2|.|few|TRBV5-1
TGCGCCAGCAGCCATCCTGACCGGAACACCGGGGAGCTGTTTTTT
CASSHPDRNTGELFF
>TRBJ2-7|.|few|TRBV5-1
TGCGCCAGCAGCCCCTGGGGCACTCTCTACGAGCAGTACTTC
CASSPWGTLYEQYF
>TRBJ2-7|.|many|TRBV11-2
TGTGCCAGCAGCTTTCGGCCAGGTCCCTCCTACGAGCAGTACTTC
CASSFRPGPSYEQYF
>TRBJ2-7|TRBD2|many|TRBV6-1
TGTGCCAGCAGTGCCCGGGACTACCCAACCTACGAGCAGTACTTC
CASSARDYPTYEQYF
>TRBJ2-7|.|few|TRBV20-1
TGCAGTGCTAGCCTCAGGGGTTTGTACGAGCAGTACTTC
CSASLRGLYEQYF
>TRBJ2-7|TRBD1|once|TRBV28
TGTGCCAGCAGTTTAGGACAGGTCGCTCCCGAGCAGTACTTC
CASSLGQVAPEQYF
>TRBJ2-3|.|.|TRBV19
TGTGCCAGTAGTATATCGGCCAGATACCCAGATACGCAGTATTTT
CASSISARYPDTQYF
>TRBJ2-7|.|few|TRBV27
TGTGCCAGCAGACCAACTAGTTTCTCGGAGCAGTACTTC
CASRPTSFSEQYF
>TRBJ1-6|.|.|TRBV27
TGTGCCAGCAGTTTCGCCGACAGGACCAATTCACCCCTCCACTTT
CASSFADRTNSPLHF
>TRBJ2-6|.|few|TRBV30
TGTGCCTGGAGTGAGGGCCCCATAGGTGGGGCCAACGTCCTGACTTTC
CAWSEGPIGGANVLTF
>TRBJ1-1|TRBD1|few|TRBV28
TGTGCCAGCAGTTTTTTCAGGGGGTTGGCTTTCTTT
CASSFFRGLAFF
>TRBJ2-2|TRBD1|.|TRBV4-1
TGCGCCAGCAGCCAGCCCCGGGACAGGGGGCATGACGGGGAGCTGTTTTTT
CASSQPRDRGHDGELFF